This T cell receptor (beta chain) was sequenced in a study of cytomegalovirus exposure and HLA in healthy donors. On this clone: Its antigen is not identified.

Germline V lookup: CDR1 SQVTM, CDR2 ANQGSEA. This CDR3 spans 11 amino acids. V lost 4 bases and J 5 bases, leaving 8 bases between the germline ends. Whole-study results and caveats: According to an earlier analysis, most TCR beta V segments yielded productive rearrangements about 90% or about 30% of the time.

A multiplex PCR was run with 60 Vbeta primers and 13 Jbeta primers. The table came from immunoSEQ multiplex PCR; TCRdb's copy has only in-frame clones and leaves some out. The sample records about 98,000 clones, roughly 60% being singletons. The receptor comes from a human donor in good health. The V and J genes are TRBV29-1 and TRBJ2-5; TRBD2 might be the D (5 bases). Material for sequencing was PBMCs. The CDR3 here is CSVVRGETQYF. For the CDR3, the DNA is TGCAGCGTTGTTCGCGGGGAGACCCAGTACTTC.